These 12 T cell receptor beta chains originate from one sample sequenced in a study of T cells after yellow fever vaccination. MiXCR, applied by TCRdb to the 5' RACE reads, yields one record per CDR3 protein. This repertoire shows 80,000 to 100,000 distinct CDR3 sequences, under 9% found once; its top ten account for around 16%. The sample in question was CD8+ T cells not binding an NS4B(214-222) dextramer, sorted from PBMCs, obtained around 15 days after the first yellow fever vaccination. The receptors come from a young man who received the YFV17D yellow fever vaccine.

This clonotype was observed at least ten times. V usage is TRBV12-3 or TRBV12-4 and J usage is TRBJ2-5; D gene uncertain. The CDR3 contains 12 residues. The V gene lost 1 base and the J gene lost 5 bases, with 5 bases spanning the gap. The CDR3 bases are TGTGCCAGCAGTTTAGGAGCGGAGACCCAGTACTTC. As protein: CASSLGAETQYF.

V is TRBV12-3 or TRBV12-4 and J is TRBJ2-3; D could derive from TRBD1 or TRBD2 (5 bases each). This CDR3 has 16 amino acids. Trimming removed 7 bases at V and 5 bases at J, with 22 bases between. Here the CDR3 DNA reads TGTGCCAGCATCCGTGGGGCAGCGGTGGGTTTAGATACGCAGTATTTT. Its protein is CASIRGAAVGLDTQYF.

The gene calls are TRBV20-1 and TRBJ1-1; D call uncertain. This CDR3 has 15 residues. The germline V gene encodes CDR1 DFQATT and CDR2 SNEGSKA (reference sequence). Deletions cut 1 base from V and 5 bases from J, with 17 bases between. Here the CDR3 DNA reads TGCAGTGCTAGAGTGTGGGAGAAATTGGGAACTGAAGCTTTCTTT. Its translation is CSARVWEKLGTEAFF.

This clonotype was counted between two and nine times. The chain combines TRBV11-3 with TRBJ2-1, with 12 bases lining up with TRBD2. The CDR3 sequence is 15 residues long. The V gene end was trimmed by 8 bases and the J gene end by 6 bases; junction bases not matched to a gene: 8. Germline V lookup: CDR1 SGHNT, CDR2 YENEEA. The CDR3: CASSPLAGGLNEQFF. The CDR3, as DNA: TGTGCCAGCTCCCCTCTAGCGGGGGGGCTCAATGAGCAGTTCTTC.

This clonotype occurred many times. At one end the junction does not follow the germline gene, possibly because of a read error. The chain has TRBV6-5 and TRBJ2-2, with D hard to call. This CDR3 contains 14 residues. CDR1 MNHEY and CDR2 SVGAGI come from the germline V gene. The CDR3 reads CASSYPNNIGELFF. For the CDR3, the DNA is TGTGCCAGCAGTTACCCTAATAACATCGGGGAGCTGTTTTTT.

This clonotype has a handful of counts. The chain has TRBV4-3 and TRBJ2-1; the match to TRBD2 covers 15 bases. Germline CDR1 and CDR2: LGHNA and YSLEER. The CDR3 is 19 residues long. Trimming cost V 4 bases and J 9 bases; bases outside gene matches: 16. CDR3 amino acids: CASSPSGLAGGPGSGEQFF. In DNA, the CDR3 is TGCGCCAGCAGCCCCTCCGGACTAGCGGGGGGGCCAGGGTCGGGTGAGCAGTTCTTC.

CDR3 in amino acids: CASSLGQGVAGANVLTF. The CDR3 nucleotides are TGTGCCAGCAGCCTTGGACAGGGGGTGGCTGGGGCCAACGTCCTGACTTTC. The chain is built from TRBV7-6 and TRBJ2-6; 10 nucleotides agree with TRBD1. V shed 5 bases and J 2 bases; nucleotides not matched to a gene: 6. Germline lookup yields CDR1 SGHVS and CDR2 FNYEAQ. The CDR3 contains 17 residues.

J is TRBJ2-7 and V is TRBV4-2; 9 positions agree with TRBD1. The CDR3 extends over 15 amino acids. Germline lookup yields CDR1 LGHNA and CDR2 YNFKEQ. Germline trimming cut 0 bases from V and 5 bases from J; bases unmatched to any gene: 5. The CDR3 sequence is CASSQDDRGTNEQYF. CDR3 sequence (DNA): TGTGCCAGCAGCCAAGATGACAGGGGGACTAACGAGCAGTACTTC.

There are a few counts of this clonotype. V gene TRBV7-6 combines with J gene TRBJ1-1; maybe TRBD1 (6 bases). The CDR3 extends over 15 amino acids. V lost 3 bases to trimming and J lost 1 base, with 12 bases between them. The germline gives CDR1 SGHVS, CDR2 FNYEAQ. The CDR3 is CASSFPGRGNTEAFF. The DNA for the CDR3 is TGTGCCAGCAGCTTTCCGGGCAGGGGGAACACTGAAGCTTTCTTT. The full variable domain, with the rest looked up from reference TRBV7-6 and TRBJ1-1, is GAGVSQSPRYKVTKRGQDVALRCDPISGHVSLYWYRQALGQGPEFLTYFNYEAQQDKSGLPNDRFSAERPEGSISTLTIQRTEQRDSAMYRCASSFPGRGNTEAFFGQGTRLTVV.

This clonotype was counted a few times. The chain is built from TRBV7-2 and TRBJ2-1; 11 bases are a match to TRBD2. V was pared by 4 bases and J by 9 bases, with 8 bases of the junction left unmatched. Per the germline V gene, CDR1 is SGHTA and CDR2 is FQGNSA. This CDR3 is built from 15 residues. CDR3 in DNA: TGTGCCAGCAGCTCAACTAGCGGGGGCGAGGGTGAGCAGTTCTTC. It yields the protein CASSSTSGGEGEQFF. Based on the CDR3 plus reference TRBV7-2 and TRBJ2-1, the full variable domain is GAGVSQSPSNKVTEKGKDVELRCDPISGHTALYWYRQSLGQGLEFLIYFQGNSAPDKSGLPSDRFSAERTGGSVSTLTIQRTQQEDSAVYLCASSSTSGGEGEQFFGPGTRLTVL.

This clonotype was recorded a few times. V usage is TRBV24-1 and J usage is TRBJ2-1, with a tentative D call TRBD1 (5 bases). Germline CDR1 KGHDR, CDR2 SFDVKD. The V end was cut by 0 bases, the J end by 6 bases, with 8 bases between. CDR3 length: 14 residues. The CDR3 reads CATSDLRQGNEQFF. The CDR3 DNA reads TGTGCCACCAGTGATTTGCGGCAGGGCAATGAGCAGTTCTTC.

A word on this clonotype: This could be a read error, since a much larger clone is one nucleotide away. The chain links TRBV5-6 to TRBJ1-2, with no clear D. The CDR3 is 12 amino acids. Germline-derived CDR1 and CDR2 are SGHDT and YYEEEE. The germline V and J ends were trimmed by 0 bases and 7 bases, with 7 bases remaining between them. CDR3 in DNA: TGTGCCAGCAGCTTGGAGGCGGTTGGCTACACCTTC. Translation gives CASSLEAVGYTF.